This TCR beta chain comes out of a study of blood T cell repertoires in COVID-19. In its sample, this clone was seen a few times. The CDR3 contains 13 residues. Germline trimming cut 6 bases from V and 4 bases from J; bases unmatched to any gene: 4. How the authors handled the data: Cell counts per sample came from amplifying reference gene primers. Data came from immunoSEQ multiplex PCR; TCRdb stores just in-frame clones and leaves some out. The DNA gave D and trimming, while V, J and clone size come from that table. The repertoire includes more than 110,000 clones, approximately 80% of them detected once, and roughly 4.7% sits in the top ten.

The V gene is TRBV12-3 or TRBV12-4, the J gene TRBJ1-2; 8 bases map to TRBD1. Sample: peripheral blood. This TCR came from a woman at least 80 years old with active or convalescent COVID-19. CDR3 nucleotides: TGTGCCAGCAGACACGGACAGGGCTATGGCTACACCTTC. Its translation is CASRHGQGYGYTF.